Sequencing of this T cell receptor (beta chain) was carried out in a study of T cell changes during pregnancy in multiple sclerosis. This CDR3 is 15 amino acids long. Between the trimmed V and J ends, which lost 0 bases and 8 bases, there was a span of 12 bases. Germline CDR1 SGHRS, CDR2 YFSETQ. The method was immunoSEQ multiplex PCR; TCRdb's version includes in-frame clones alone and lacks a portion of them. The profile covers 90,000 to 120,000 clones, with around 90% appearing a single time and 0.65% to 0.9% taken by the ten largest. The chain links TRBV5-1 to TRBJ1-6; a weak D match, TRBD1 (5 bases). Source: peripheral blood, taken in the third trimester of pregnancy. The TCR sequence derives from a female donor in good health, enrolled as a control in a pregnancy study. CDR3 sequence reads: CASSLAAGVDSPLHF. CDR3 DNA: TGCGCCAGCAGCTTGGCCGCGGGGGTGGATTCACCCCTCCACTTT.